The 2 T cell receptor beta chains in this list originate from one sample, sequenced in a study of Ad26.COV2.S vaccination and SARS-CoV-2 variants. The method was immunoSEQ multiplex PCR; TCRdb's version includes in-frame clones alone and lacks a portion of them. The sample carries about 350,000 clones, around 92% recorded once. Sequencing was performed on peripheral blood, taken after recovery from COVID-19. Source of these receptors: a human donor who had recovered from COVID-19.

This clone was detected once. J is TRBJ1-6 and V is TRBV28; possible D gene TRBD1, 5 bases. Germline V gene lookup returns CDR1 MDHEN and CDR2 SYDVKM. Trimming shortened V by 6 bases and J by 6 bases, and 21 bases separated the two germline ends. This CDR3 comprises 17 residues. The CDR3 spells CASSHHSGGSGNSPLHF. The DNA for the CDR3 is TGTGCCAGCAGCCACCACTCCGGGGGGAGCGGTAATTCACCCCTCCACTTT. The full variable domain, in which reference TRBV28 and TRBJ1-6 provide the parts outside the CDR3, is DVKVTQSSRYLVKRTGEKVFLECVQDMDHENMFWYRQDPGLGLRLIYFSYDVKMKEKGDIPEGYSVSREKKERFSLILESASTNQTSMYLCASSHHSGGSGNSPLHFGNGTRLTVT.

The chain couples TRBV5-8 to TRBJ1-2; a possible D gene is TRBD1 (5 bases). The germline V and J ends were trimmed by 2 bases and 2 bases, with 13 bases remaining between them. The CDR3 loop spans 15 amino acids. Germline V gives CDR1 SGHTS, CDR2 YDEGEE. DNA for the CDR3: TGTGCCAGCAGCTTTTATCAGGGTGGAAACTATGGCTACACCTTC. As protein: CASSFYQGGNYGYTF.